What follows are 9 T cell receptor beta chains derived from one specimen sequenced in a study of blood T cell dynamics during melanoma immunotherapy. TCRdb's copy holds only in-frame clones and misses some; the assay was immunoSEQ multiplex PCR. The sample lists some 11,000 clones, 87% occurring once. Specified time point: week 3, after first cycle of checkpoint inhibitor. The sample consisted of blood, taken from a patient treated with checkpoint blockade. The source of these receptors is a human donor with melanoma.

V gene TRBV18 combines with J gene TRBJ2-1; D assignment may be TRBD1 or TRBD2 (6 bases each). Germline CDR1 reads KGHSH; CDR2 reads LQKENI. CDR3 length: 16 amino acids. Trimming stripped 0 bases from V and 4 bases from J, with 13 bases between. The CDR3 is CASSPPSGAGYNEQFF. CDR3 nucleotide sequence: TGTGCCAGCTCACCACCCTCGGGGGCAGGGTACAATGAGCAGTTCTTC. Based on the CDR3 plus reference TRBV18 and TRBJ2-1, the full variable domain is NAGVMQNPRHLVRRRGQEARLRCSPMKGHSHVYWYRQLPEEGLKFMVYLQKENIIDESGMPKERFSAEFPKEGPSILRIQQVVRGDSAAYFCASSPPSGAGYNEQFFGPGTRLTVL.

This chain links TRBV21-1 with TRBJ2-7. TRBV21-1 is an annotated pseudogene. The CDR3 has 13 amino acids. CDR3 sequence (DNA): TGTGCCAGCAGCAAAAGGGCTGCGAATGAGCAGTACGTC. This translates into CASSKRAANEQYV.

The chain couples TRBV19 to TRBJ1-4; D ambiguous. V was shortened by 5 bases and J by 1 base, with 11 bases between the two germline ends. CDR1 LNHDA and CDR2 SQIVND come from the germline V gene (reference sequence). This CDR3 spans 15 amino acids. CDR3 DNA: TGTGCCAGTAGTCCCGGAGGGCGAACTAATGAAAAACTGTTTTTT. This codes for CASSPGGRTNEKLFF. Using reference TRBV19 and TRBJ1-4 for the parts outside the CDR3, the full variable domain is DGGITQSPKYLFRKEGQNVTLSCEQNLNHDAMYWYRQDPGQGLRLIYYSQIVNDFQKGDIAEGYSVSREKKESFPLTVTSAQKNPTAFYLCASSPGGRTNEKLFFGSGTQLSVL.

This chain links TRBV5-4 with TRBJ1-1, with D unresolved. CDR1 and CDR2 from the germline V gene are SGHNT and YYREEE (reference sequence). This CDR3 has 15 amino acids. With 4 bases removed from V and 1 base from J, the gap between germline ends came to 14 bases. CDR3: CASSNRTGSNTEAFF. DNA for the CDR3: TGTGCCAGCAGCAACCGGACCGGGTCGAACACTGAAGCTTTCTTT.

The chain recombines TRBV11-2 with TRBJ2-4, with D tentatively TRBD1 (6 bases). The CDR3 totals 14 residues. The germline V gene has CDR1 SGHAT and CDR2 FQNNGV. Trimming shortened V by 1 base and J by 3 bases, and 7 bases separated the two germline ends. CDR3 region: CASSLVTGKNIQYF. CDR3 coding DNA: TGTGCCAGCAGCTTAGTGACAGGCAAAAACATTCAGTACTTC.

V is TRBV10-3 and J is TRBJ2-2; no clear D gene. CDR3 length: 13 residues. Germline V gene sequence: CDR1 ENHRY, CDR2 SYGVKD. The V end lost 8 bases, the J end lost 1 base, and 8 bases lay between the germline ends. The CDR3 nucleotides are TGTGCCATCGGGAACAGGAACACCGGGGAGCTGTTTTTT. It codes for CAIGNRNTGELFF.

The V and J genes are TRBV6-6 and TRBJ1-1; D remains ambiguous. This CDR3 is built from 13 residues. Germline V gene sequence: CDR1 MNHNY, CDR2 SVGAGI (reference sequence). V was clipped by 5 bases and J by 1 base, with 8 bases between them. CDR3: CASSAATNTEAFF. The CDR3 coding sequence is TGTGCCAGCAGTGCGGCAACGAACACTGAAGCTTTCTTT.

The genes are TRBV7-8 and TRBJ2-4; 12 bases line up with TRBD2. V lost 5 bases to trimming and J lost 5 bases; unmatched junction nucleotides: 4. CDR1 and CDR2 (germline): SGHVS, FQNEAQ. This CDR3 has 15 amino acids. The CDR3 loop reads CASSPTSGGQNIQYF. In DNA, the CDR3 is TGTGCCAGCAGCCCGACTAGCGGGGGACAAAACATTCAGTACTTC.

This clone was observed once. This chain joins TRBV4-3 and TRBJ1-1, with D uncertain. CDR3 length: 13 residues. V lost 4 bases to trimming and J lost 3 bases, with 9 bases between them. Per the germline V gene, CDR1 is LGHNA and CDR2 is YSLEER. This CDR3 reads CASSLSKDTEAFF. The CDR3, as DNA: TGCGCCAGCAGCCTATCAAAAGACACTGAAGCTTTCTTT.